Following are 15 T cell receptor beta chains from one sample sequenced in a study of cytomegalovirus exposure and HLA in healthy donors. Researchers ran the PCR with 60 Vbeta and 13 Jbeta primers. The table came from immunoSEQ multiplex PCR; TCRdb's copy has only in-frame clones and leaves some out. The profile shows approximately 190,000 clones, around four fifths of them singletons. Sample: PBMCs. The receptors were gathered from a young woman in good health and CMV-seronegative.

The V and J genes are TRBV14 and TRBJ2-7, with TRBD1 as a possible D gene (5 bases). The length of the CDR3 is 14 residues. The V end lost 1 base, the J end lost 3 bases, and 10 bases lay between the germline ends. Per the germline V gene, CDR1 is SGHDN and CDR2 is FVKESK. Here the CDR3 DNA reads TGTGCCAGCAGCCAAGGCAGGGCCTTCTACGAGCAGTACTTC. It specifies CASSQGRAFYEQYF.

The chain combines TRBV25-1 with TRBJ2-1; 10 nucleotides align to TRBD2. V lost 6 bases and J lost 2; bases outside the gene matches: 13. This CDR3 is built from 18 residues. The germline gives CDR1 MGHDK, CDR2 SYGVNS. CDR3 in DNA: TGTGCCAGCAGACCGATTAACTCTAGCGGGAGAGCCTACAATGAGCAGTTCTTC. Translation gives CASRPINSSGRAYNEQFF.

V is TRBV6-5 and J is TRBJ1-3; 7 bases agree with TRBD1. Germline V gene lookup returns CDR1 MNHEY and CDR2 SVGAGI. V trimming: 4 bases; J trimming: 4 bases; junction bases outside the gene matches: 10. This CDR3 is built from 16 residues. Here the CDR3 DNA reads TGTGCCAGCAGTTCAAACAGGGGTCTAGGAGGAAACACCATATATTTT. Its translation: CASSSNRGLGGNTIYF.

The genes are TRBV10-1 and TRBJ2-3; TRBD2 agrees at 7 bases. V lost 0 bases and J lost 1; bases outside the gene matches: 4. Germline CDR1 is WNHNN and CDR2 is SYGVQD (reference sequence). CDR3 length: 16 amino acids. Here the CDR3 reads CASSESYSGRTDTQYF. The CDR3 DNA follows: TGCGCCAGCAGTGAGTCGTATAGCGGGCGCACAGATACGCAGTATTTT.

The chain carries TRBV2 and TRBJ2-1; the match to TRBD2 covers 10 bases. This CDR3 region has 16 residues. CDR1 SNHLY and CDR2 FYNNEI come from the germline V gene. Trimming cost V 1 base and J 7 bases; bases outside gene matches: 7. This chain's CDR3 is CASSEVPSGSINEQFF. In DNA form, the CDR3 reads TGTGCCAGCAGTGAAGTCCCTAGCGGGAGTATAAATGAGCAGTTCTTC. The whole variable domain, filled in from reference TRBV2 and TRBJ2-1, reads EPEVTQTPSHQVTQMGQEVILRCVPISNHLYFYWYRQILGQKVEFLVSFYNNEISEKSEIFDDQFSVERPDGSNFTLKIRSTKLEDSAMYFCASSEVPSGSINEQFFGPGTRLTVL.

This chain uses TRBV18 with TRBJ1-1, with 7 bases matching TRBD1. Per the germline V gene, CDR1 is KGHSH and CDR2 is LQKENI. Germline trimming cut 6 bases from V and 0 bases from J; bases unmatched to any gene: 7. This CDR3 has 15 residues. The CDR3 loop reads CASSPRQGMNTEAFF. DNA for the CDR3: TGTGCCAGCTCTCCTAGACAGGGAATGAACACTGAAGCTTTCTTT.

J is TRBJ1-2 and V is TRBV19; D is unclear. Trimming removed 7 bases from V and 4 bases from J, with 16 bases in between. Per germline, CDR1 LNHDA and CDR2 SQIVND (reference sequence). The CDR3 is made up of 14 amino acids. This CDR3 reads CASMNTVKIYGYTF. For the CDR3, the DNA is TGTGCCAGTATGAATACAGTCAAAATCTATGGCTACACCTTC. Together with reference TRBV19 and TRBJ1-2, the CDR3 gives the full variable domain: DGGITQSPKYLFRKEGQNVTLSCEQNLNHDAMYWYRQDPGQGLRLIYYSQIVNDFQKGDIAEGYSVSREKKESFPLTVTSAQKNPTAFYLCASMNTVKIYGYTFGSGTRLTVV.

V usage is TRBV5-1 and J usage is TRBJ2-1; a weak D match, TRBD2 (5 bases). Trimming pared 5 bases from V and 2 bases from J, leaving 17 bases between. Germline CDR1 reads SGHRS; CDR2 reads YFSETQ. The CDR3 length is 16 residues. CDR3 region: CASRLGLGGAYNEQFF. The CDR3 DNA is TGCGCCAGCAGATTAGGACTCGGTGGCGCCTACAATGAGCAGTTCTTC.

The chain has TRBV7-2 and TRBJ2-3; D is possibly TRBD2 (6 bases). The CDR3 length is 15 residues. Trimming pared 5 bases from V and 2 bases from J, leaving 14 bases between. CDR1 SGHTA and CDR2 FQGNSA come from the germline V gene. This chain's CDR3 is CASSPRDSFTDTQYF. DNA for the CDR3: TGTGCCAGCAGCCCCCGGGACTCCTTCACAGATACGCAGTATTTT.

The CDR3 spells CASSLNSLTDTQYF. CDR3 nucleotides: TGTGCCAGCAGCTTAAACTCCCTCACAGATACGCAGTATTTT. This sequence joins TRBV7-3 and TRBJ2-3; D gene unclear. V dropped 1 base and J dropped 2 bases, with 7 bases sitting between them. The CDR3 totals 14 residues. CDR1 and CDR2 from the germline V gene are SGHTA and FQGTGA.

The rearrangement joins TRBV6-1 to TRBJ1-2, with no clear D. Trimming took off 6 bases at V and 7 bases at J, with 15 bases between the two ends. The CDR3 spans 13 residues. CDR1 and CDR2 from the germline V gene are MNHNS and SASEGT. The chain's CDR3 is CASRGWESAGYTF. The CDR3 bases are TGTGCCAGCAGGGGGTGGGAGAGTGCTGGCTACACCTTC.

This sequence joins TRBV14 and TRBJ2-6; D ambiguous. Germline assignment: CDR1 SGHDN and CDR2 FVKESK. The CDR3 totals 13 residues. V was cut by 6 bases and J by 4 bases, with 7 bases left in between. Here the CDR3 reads CASSSFGANVLTF. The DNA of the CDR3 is TGTGCCAGCAGTAGTTTCGGGGCCAACGTCCTGACTTTC.

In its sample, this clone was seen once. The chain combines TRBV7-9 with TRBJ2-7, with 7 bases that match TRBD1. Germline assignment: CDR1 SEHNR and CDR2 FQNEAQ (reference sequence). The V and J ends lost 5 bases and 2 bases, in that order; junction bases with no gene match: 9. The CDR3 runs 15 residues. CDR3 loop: CASSRSGTATYEQYF. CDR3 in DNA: TGTGCCAGCAGCCGATCCGGGACAGCCACCTACGAGCAGTACTTC.

The chain's CDR3 is CSVEDGLSEGTQYF. The CDR3 coding sequence is TGCAGCGTTGAAGACGGTCTTTCGGAGGGGACCCAGTACTTC. The V call is TRBV29-1, the J call TRBJ2-5; a possible D gene is TRBD2 (6 bases). This CDR3 spans 14 amino acids. From germline, CDR1 is SQVTM and CDR2 ANQGSEA. The ends were cut back, 0 bases at V and 7 bases at J, with 15 bases in the middle.

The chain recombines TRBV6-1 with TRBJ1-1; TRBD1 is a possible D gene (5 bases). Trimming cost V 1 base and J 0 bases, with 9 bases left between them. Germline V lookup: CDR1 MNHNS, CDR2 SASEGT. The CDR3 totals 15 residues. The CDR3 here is CASSEGPGVNTEAFF. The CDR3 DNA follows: TGTGCCAGCAGTGAAGGCCCGGGGGTGAACACTGAAGCTTTCTTT.